Included here is one T cell receptor beta chain sequence, with context. This sample stems from a study of blood T cell repertoires in COVID-19. Study-level background: Material from acute and convalescent COVID-19 was sourced from the United States, Italy and Spain. T cells, B-cell-depleted T cells, or PBMCs supplied cDNA or gDNA.

The V gene's germline CDR1 is MNHEY and CDR2 SMNVEV (reference sequence). V was clipped by 7 bases and J by 7 bases; unmatched bases: 9. The CDR3 totals 15 residues. The authors' processing: Amplifying reference gene primers gave estimates of nucleated cell counts. Method: immunoSEQ multiplex PCR; TCRdb's copy keeps in-frame clones and lacks some. That table furnishes V, J and clone size, whereas the DNA furnished D and trimming. The sample holds tens of thousands of clones, about 90% seen once. The sequencing sample was made of peripheral blood. The J gene is TRBJ1-4, the V gene TRBV27, with 10 bases identical to TRBD1. The TCR sequence derives from a human donor with active COVID-19. The donor label of this sample is uncertain. CDR3 DNA: TGTGCCAGCACCACACGACAGGGGGCAAGTGAAAAACTGTTTTTT. This gives the protein CASTTRQGASEKLFF.